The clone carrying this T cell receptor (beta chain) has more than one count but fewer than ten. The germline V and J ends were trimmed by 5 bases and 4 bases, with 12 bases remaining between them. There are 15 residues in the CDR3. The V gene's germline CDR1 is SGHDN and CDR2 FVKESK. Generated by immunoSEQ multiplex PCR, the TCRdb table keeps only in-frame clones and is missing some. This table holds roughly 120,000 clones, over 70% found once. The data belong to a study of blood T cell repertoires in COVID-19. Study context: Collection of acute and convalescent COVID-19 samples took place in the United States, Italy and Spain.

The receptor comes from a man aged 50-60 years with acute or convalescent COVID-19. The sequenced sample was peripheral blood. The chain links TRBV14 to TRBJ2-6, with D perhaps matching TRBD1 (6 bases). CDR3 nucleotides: TGTGCCAGCAGCACGGTGGGGACAGGGGCCAACGTCCTGACTTTC. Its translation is CASSTVGTGANVLTF.